This TCR beta chain was sequenced for a study of T cell repertoires in cytomegalovirus infection. Germline lookup yields CDR1 SGHDT and CDR2 YYEEEE. The V end was cut by 3 bases, the J end by 2 bases, with 11 bases between. CDR3 length: 14 amino acids. Each CDR3 protein gets one entry after TCRdb re-called the reads with MiXCR. There are around 740,000 distinct CDR3 sequences in the sample; 35% to 40% occur only once, and about 2.8% lies in the top ten. The chain carries TRBV5-6 and TRBJ1-1, with D maybe TRBD1 (5 bases). The sequence came from a human donor in good health (CMV status not recorded). Some clones in this sample may be carry-over from other donors' samples. Specimen: PBMCs. In DNA form, the CDR3 reads TGTGCCAGCAGCTGGGGGGGGTCCAACACTGAAGCTTTCTTT. Its translation: CASSWGGSNTEAFF.